Described below is a single TCR beta chain sequence and its context. Its antigen is unknown. No quality values exist for individual bases; no much larger clone is one base distant. At the junction V is shortened by 2 bases and J by 1 base, with 5 bases in between. CDR3 length: 13 amino acids, cysteine to phenylalanine. The read is trimmed to its CDR3 DNA, 39 bases read in frame from base 1. High-throughput TCR beta sequencing profiled peripheral blood CD8+ and CD4+ T cells from healthy donors, Susac syndrome patients and multiple sclerosis patients. Healthy donors were age- and sex-matched controls. CD8+ TEMRA cells were enriched by FACS, while bulk CD8+ and CD4+ T cells were purified by magnetic negative isolation. Blood was collected in EDTA tubes and processed within 24 hours, with PBMCs isolated through density gradient centrifugation. PBMCs destined for TCR sequencing were cryopreserved in liquid nitrogen and later thawed in a 37 °C water bath. Purity of sorted or isolated CD4+, CD8+ and CD8+ TEMRA cells was at least 90%.

RNA was extracted with the RNeasy kit and roughly 0.5 to 1 ug was reverse transcribed using random hexamers. TCR beta CDR3 regions were amplified with the immunoSEQ multiplex PCR assay covering 54 Vbeta and 13 Jbeta segments. Bias from PCR amplification was corrected by using a synthetic template baseline for primer optimization and for computational correction. Turning to the authors' computational methods: Reads were annotated to V, D and J genes per IMGT and analyzed with immunoSEQ Analyzer, keeping only productive sequences. Clonality was calculated as one minus the Shannon entropy normalized by log2 of the number of productive unique sequences. For each patient and control, public and private clones were evaluated among the 100 most prevalent clones. Clones were defined as Susac-specific when absent from the healthy and MS cohorts, from approximately 970 published viral clones and from other ImmuneACCESS disease sequences. The public reads were reanalyzed by TCRdb: fastp trimming at Q25, MiXCR alignment, in-frame beta chains only. Duplicate CDR3 protein sequences are folded into a single record with the most common DNA and genes. TCRdb, not the authors, supplied the V and J calls. This sample holds 150,000 to 200,000 distinct CDR3 sequences; 93% were observed only once. 0.13% of the sample is in the top ten clones.

These data originate in a study of CD8 T cells in Susac syndrome (dated by TCRdb to the late 2010s). For the study in its entirety: The study used repertoire sequencing to test whether antigen drove CD8+ T cell activation and differentiation in Susac syndrome.

The paper's findings and limits, for the study overall: The number of individuals in the TCR sequencing and HLA analysis was acknowledged as relatively small.

Specimen: CD4+ T cells from PBMCs. The receptor chain draws on TRBV12-3 or TRBV12-4 and TRBJ1-1; a confident D gene designation cannot be given. The origin of this receptor is a human donor in good health. The DNA sequence is as follows: TGTGCCAGCAGTTTAAACCCGAACACTGAAGCTTTCTTT. Its translation is CASSLNPNTEAFF.